This T cell receptor (beta chain) is drawn from a study of cytomegalovirus exposure and HLA in healthy donors. Looking at the study overall: The 100 to 150 validation repertoires matched the roughly 700 first-cohort repertoires in platform, a later analysis reported.

Germline assignment: CDR1 MDHEN and CDR2 SYDVKM. This CDR3 has 14 amino acids. V was clipped by 1 base and J by 8 bases, with 11 bases between them. Method: immunoSEQ multiplex PCR; TCRdb's copy keeps in-frame clones and lacks some. Of approximately 58,000 clones in the sample, around 95% were seen once. Details on this clone: Its antigen is still unknown.

Study observations and caveats: The listing of roughly 160 TCR beta chains classed them as cytomegalovirus-associated. The finding came from a later analysis; first-cohort TCR clusters tended to co-occur in the roughly 110 validation repertoires.

This chain connects TRBV28 to TRBJ1-4; D is perhaps TRBD1 (6 bases). Sequencing was performed on PBMCs. This clonotype originated in a woman aged 18 to 35 in good health and CMV-seropositive. CDR3 DNA sequence: TGTGCCAGCAGTTTATACAGGGTTGGCGAAAAACTGTTTTTT. The encoded protein is CASSLYRVGEKLFF. Full variable domain (missing parts from reference TRBV28 and TRBJ1-4): DVKVTQSSRYLVKRTGEKVFLECVQDMDHENMFWYRQDPGLGLRLIYFSYDVKMKEKGDIPEGYSVSREKKERFSLILESASTNQTSMYLCASSLYRVGEKLFFGSGTQLSVL.